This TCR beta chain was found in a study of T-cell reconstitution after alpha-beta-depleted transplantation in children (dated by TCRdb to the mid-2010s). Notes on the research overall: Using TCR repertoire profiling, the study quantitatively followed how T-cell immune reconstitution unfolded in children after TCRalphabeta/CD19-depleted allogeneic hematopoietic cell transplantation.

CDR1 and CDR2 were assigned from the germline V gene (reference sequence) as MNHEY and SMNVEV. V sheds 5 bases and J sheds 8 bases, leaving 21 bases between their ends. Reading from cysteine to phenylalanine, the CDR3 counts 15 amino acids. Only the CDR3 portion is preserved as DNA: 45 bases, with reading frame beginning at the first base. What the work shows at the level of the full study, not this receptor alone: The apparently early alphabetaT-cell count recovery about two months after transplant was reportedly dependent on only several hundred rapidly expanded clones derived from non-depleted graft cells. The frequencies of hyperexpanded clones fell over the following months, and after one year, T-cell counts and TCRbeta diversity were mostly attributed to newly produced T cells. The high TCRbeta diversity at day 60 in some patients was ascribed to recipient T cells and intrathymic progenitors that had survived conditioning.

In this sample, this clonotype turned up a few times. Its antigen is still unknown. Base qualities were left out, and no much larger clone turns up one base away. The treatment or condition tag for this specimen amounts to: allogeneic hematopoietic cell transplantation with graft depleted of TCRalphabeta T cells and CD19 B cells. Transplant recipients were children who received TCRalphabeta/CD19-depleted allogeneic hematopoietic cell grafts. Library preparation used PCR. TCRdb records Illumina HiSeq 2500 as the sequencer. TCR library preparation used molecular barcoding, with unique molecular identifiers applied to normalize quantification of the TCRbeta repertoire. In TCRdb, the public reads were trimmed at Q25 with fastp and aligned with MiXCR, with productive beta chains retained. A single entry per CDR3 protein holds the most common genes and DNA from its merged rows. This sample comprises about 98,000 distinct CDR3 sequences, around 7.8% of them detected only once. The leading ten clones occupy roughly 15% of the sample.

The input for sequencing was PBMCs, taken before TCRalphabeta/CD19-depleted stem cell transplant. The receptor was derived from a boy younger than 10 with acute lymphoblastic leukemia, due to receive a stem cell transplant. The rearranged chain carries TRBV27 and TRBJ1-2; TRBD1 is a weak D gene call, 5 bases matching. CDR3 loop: CASSPWDYPSEGYTF. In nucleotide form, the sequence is TGTGCCAGCAGTCCTTGGGACTATCCATCGGAAGGCTACACCTTC.